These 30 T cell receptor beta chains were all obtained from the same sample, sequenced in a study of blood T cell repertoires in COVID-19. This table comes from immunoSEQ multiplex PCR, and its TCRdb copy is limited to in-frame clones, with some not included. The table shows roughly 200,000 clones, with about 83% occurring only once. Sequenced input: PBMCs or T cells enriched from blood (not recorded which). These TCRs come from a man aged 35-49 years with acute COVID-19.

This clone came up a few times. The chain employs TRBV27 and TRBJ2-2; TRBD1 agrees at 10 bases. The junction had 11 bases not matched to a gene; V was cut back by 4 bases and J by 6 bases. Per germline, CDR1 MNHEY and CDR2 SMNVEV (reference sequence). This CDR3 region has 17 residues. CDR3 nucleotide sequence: TGTGCCAGCAGTTCCCGGGACAGGGGAGTACTCCCCGGGGAGCTGTTTTTT. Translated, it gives CASSSRDRGVLPGELFF.

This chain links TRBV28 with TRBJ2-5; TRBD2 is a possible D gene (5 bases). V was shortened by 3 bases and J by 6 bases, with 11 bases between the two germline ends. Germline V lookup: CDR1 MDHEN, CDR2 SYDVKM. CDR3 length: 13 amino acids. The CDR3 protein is CASSLGRSKTQYF. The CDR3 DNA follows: TGTGCCAGCAGTTTGGGGAGATCAAAGACCCAGTACTTC.

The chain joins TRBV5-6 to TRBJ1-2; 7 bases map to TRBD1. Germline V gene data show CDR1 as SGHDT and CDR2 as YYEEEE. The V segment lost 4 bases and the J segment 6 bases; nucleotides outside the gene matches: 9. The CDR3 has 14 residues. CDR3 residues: CASSLQQGLHGYTF. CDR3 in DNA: TGTGCCAGCAGCCTCCAACAGGGGCTCCATGGCTACACCTTC.

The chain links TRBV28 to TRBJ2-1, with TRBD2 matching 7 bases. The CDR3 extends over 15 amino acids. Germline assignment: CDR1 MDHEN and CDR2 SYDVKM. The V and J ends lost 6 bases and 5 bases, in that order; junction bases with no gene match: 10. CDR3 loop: CASRAYGTTNNEQFF. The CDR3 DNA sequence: TGTGCCAGCAGGGCCTACGGGACTACCAACAATGAGCAGTTCTTC.

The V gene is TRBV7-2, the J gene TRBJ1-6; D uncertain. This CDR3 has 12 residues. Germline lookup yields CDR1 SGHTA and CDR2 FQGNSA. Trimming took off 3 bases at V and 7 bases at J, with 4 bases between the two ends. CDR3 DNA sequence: TGTGCCAGCAGCTTTCAGAATTCACCCCTCCACTTT. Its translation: CASSFQNSPLHF.

Here the CDR3 reads CASGTGQGSYGYTF. In nucleotides, the CDR3 is TGTGCTAGTGGCACCGGACAGGGGAGCTATGGCTACACCTTC. The chain carries TRBV12-5 and TRBJ1-2; 9 bases align to TRBD1. With 6 bases clipped from V and 4 bases from J, the junction kept 6 bases outside the gene matches. The CDR3 spans 14 residues. Germline CDR1 and CDR2: LGHNT and FRNRAP.

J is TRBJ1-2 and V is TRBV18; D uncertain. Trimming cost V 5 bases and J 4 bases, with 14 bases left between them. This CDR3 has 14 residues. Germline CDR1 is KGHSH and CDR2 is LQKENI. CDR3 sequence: CASSEDGESYGYTF. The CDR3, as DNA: TGTGCCAGCTCAGAAGATGGGGAGAGCTATGGCTACACCTTC.

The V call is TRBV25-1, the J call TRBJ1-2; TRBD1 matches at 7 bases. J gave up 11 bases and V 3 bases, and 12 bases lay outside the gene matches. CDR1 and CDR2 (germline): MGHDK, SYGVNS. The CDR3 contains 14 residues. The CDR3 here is CASSDKTGRGSYTF. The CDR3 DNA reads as TGTGCCAGCAGTGACAAGACAGGGCGGGGAAGTTACACCTTC.

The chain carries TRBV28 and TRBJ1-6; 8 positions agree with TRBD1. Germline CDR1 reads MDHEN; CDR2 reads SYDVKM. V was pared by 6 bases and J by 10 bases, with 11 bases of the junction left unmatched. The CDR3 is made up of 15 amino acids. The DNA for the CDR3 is TGTGCCAGCAGCCCATTGGACAGGGCTGGGTCACCCCTCCACTTT. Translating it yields CASSPLDRAGSPLHF.

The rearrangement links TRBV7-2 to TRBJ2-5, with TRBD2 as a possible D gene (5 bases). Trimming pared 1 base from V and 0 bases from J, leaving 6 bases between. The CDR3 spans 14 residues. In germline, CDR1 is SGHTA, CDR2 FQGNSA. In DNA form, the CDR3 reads TGTGCCAGCAGCTTAGGACTACACCAAGAGACCCAGTACTTC. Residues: CASSLGLHQETQYF.

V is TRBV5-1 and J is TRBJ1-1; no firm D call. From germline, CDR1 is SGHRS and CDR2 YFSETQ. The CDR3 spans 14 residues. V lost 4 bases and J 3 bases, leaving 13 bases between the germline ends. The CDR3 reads CASSRGDFDTEAFF. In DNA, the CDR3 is TGCGCCAGCAGCCGGGGTGATTTTGACACTGAAGCTTTCTTT.

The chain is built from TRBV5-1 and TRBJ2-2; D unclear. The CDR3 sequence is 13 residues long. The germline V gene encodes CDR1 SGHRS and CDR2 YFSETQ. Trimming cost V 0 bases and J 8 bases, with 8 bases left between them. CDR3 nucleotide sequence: TGCGCCAGCAGCTTGGACAGATTAGGGGAGCTGTTTTTT. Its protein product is CASSLDRLGELFF.

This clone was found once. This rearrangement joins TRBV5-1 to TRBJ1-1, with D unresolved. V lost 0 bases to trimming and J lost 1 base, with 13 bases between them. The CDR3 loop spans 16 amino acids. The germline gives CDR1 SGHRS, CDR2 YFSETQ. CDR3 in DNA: TGCGCCAGCAGCTTGGGTGTCAGGCCTGAGAACACTGAAGCTTTCTTT. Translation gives CASSLGVRPENTEAFF.

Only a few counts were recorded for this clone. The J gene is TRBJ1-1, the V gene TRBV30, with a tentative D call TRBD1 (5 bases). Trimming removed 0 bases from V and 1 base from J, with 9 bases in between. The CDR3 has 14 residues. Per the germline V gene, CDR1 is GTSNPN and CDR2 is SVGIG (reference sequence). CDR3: CAWSVGHPNTEAFF. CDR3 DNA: TGTGCCTGGAGTGTAGGACACCCGAACACTGAAGCTTTCTTT.

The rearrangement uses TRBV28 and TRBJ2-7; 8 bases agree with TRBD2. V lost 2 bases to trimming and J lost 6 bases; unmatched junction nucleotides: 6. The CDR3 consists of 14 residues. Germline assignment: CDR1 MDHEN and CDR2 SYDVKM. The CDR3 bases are TGTGCCAGCAGTTTAGTCGGGAGGGGGACCGAGCAGTACTTC. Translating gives CASSLVGRGTEQYF.

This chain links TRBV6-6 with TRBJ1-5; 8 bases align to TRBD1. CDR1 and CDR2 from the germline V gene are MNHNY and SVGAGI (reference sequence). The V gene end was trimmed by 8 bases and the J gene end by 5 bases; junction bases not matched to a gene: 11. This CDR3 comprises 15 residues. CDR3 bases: TGTGCCAGCCAAACGGCAGGGGGCCTGGATCAGCCCCAGCATTTT. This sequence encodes CASQTAGGLDQPQHF.

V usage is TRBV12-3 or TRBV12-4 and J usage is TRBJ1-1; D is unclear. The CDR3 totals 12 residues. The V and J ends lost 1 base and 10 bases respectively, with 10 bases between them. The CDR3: CASSLGRGRAFF. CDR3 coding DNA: TGTGCCAGCAGTTTAGGGCGCGGTCGAGCTTTCTTT.

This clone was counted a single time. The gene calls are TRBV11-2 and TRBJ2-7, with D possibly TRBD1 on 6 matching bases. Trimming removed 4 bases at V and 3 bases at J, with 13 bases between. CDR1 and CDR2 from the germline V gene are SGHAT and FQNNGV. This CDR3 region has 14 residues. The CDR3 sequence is CASSSRDKGYEQYF. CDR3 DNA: TGTGCCAGCAGCTCCCGGGACAAAGGCTACGAGCAGTACTTC. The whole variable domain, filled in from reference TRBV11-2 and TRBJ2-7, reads EAGVAQSPRYKIIEKRQSVAFWCNPISGHATLYWYQQILGQGPKLLIQFQNNGVVDDSQLPKDRFSAERLKGVDSTLKIQPAKLEDSAVYLCASSSRDKGYEQYFGPGTRLTVT.

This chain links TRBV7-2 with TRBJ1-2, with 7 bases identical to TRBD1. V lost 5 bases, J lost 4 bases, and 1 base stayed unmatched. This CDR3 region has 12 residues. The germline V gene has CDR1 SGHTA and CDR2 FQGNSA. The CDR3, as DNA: TGTGCCAGCAGCAGGGACAGCTATGGCTACACCTTC. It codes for CASSRDSYGYTF.

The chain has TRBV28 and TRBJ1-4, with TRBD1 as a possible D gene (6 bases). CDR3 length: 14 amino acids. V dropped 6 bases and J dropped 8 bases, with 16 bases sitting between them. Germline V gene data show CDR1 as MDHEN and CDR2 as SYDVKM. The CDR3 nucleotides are TGTGCCAGCAGCAACTACAGGGATGGAGAAAAACTGTTTTTT. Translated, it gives CASSNYRDGEKLFF.

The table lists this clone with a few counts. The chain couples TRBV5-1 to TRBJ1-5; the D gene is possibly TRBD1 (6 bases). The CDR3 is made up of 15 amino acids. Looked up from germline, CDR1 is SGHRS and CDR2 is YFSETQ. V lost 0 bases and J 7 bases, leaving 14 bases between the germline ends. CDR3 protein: CASSLGGTTEQPQHF. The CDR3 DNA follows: TGCGCCAGCAGCTTGGGGGGGACAACCGAACAGCCCCAGCATTTT. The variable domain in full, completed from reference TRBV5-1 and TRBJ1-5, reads KAGVTQTPRYLIKTRGQQVTLSCSPISGHRSVSWYQQTPGQGLQFLFEYFSETQRNKGNFPGRFSGRQFSNSRSEMNVSTLELGDSALYLCASSLGGTTEQPQHFGDGTRLSIL.

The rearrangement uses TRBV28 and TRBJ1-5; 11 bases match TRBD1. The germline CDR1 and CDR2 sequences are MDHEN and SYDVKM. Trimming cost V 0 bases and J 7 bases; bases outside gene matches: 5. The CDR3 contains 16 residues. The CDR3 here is CASSLWGDRGSQPQHF. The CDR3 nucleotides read TGTGCCAGCAGTTTATGGGGGGACAGGGGGAGCCAGCCCCAGCATTTT.

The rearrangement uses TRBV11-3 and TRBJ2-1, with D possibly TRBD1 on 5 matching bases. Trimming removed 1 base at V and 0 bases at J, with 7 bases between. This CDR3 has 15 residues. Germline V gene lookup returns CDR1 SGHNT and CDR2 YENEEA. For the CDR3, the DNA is TGTGCCAGCAGCTTAGGCCAGGGCTCCTACAATGAGCAGTTCTTC. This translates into CASSLGQGSYNEQFF.

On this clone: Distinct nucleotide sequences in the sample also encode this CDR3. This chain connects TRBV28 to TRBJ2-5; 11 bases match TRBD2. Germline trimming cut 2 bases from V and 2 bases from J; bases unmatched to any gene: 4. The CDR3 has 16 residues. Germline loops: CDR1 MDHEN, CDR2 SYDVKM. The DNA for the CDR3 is TGTGCCAGCAGTTTAGGTCTAGCGGGGGGACAAGAGACCCAGTACTTC. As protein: CASSLGLAGGQETQYF.

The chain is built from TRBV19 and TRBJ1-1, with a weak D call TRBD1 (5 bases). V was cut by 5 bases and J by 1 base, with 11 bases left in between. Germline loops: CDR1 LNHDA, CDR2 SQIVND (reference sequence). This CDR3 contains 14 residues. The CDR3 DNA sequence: TGTGCCAGTAGTCCTTACGGGGGGAACACTGAAGCTTTCTTT. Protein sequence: CASSPYGGNTEAFF.

The CDR3 sequence is CATSGAASRQFF. CDR3 DNA sequence: TGTGCCACCAGTGGGGCCGCCTCGCGGCAGTTCTTC. J is TRBJ2-1 and V is TRBV24-1; D is undetermined. V lost 5 bases and J lost 12, with 13 bases in between. The CDR3 sequence is 12 residues long. The germline CDR1 and CDR2 sequences are KGHDR and SFDVKD.

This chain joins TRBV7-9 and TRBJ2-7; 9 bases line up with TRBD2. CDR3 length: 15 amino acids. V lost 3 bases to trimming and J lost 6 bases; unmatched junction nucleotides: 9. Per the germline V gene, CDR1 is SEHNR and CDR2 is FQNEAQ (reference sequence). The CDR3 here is CASSLFESGRPEQYF. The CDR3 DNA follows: TGTGCCAGCAGCTTGTTTGAGAGCGGGAGGCCCGAGCAGTACTTC. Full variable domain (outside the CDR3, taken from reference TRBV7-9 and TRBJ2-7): DTGVSQNPRHKITKRGQNVTFRCDPISEHNRLYWYRQTLGQGPEFLTYFQNEAQLEKSRLLSDRFSAERPKGSFSTLEIQRTEQGDSAMYLCASSLFESGRPEQYFGPGTRLTVT.

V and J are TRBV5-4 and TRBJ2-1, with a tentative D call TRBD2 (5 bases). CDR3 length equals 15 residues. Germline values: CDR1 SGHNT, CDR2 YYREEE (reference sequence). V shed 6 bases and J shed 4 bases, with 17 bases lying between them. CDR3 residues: CASNIRSGDYNEQFF. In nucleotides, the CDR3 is TGTGCCAGCAACATCCGGAGCGGAGATTACAATGAGCAGTTCTTC.

CDR3 DNA: TGTGCCAGCAGTGAGGGGGACAGTATTAAGCCCCAGCATTTT. Translation: CASSEGDSIKPQHF. J is TRBJ1-5 and V is TRBV6-1; 7 bases fit TRBD1. Germline loops: CDR1 MNHNS, CDR2 SASEGT. V lost 3 bases to trimming and J lost 8 bases; unmatched junction nucleotides: 7. The CDR3 has 14 amino acids.

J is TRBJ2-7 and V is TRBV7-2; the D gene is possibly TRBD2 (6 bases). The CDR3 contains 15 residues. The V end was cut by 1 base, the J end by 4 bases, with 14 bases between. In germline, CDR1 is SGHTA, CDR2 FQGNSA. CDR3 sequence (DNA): TGTGCCAGCAGCTTAGTCGGCGGGATCGCGTACGAGCAGTACTTC. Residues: CASSLVGGIAYEQYF.